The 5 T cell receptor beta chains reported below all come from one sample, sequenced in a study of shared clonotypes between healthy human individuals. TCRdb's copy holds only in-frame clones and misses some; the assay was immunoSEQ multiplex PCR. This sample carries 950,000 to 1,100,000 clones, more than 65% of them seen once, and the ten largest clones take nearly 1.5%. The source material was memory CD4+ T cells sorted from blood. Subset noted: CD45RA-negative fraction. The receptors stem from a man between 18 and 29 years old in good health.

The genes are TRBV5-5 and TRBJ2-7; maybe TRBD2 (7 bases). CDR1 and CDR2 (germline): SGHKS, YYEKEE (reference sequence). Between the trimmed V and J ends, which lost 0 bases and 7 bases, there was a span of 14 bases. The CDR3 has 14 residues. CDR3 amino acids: CASSLVGGRGEQYF. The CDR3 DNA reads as TGTGCCAGCAGCTTGGTCGGGGGGCGCGGGGAGCAGTACTTC. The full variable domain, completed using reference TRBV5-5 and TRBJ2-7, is DAGVTQSPTHLIKTRGQQVTLRCSPISGHKSVSWYQQVLGQGPQFIFQYYEKEERGRGNFPDRFSARQFPNYSSELNVNALLLGDSALYLCASSLVGGRGEQYFGPGTRLTVT.

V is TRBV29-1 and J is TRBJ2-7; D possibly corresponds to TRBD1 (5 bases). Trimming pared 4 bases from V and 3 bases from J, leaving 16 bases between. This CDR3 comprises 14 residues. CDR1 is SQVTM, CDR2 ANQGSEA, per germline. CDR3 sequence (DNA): TGCAGCGTTGGGGGCACCACCTCCCTCTACGAGCAGTACTTC. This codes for CSVGGTTSLYEQYF.

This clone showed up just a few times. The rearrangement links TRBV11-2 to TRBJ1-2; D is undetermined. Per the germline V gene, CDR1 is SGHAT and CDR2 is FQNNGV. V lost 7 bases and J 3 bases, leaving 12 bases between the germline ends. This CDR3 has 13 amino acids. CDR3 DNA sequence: TGTGCCAGCAACACCGTGAGGGACTATGGCTACACCTTC. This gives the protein CASNTVRDYGYTF. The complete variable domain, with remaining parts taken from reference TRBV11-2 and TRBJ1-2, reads EAGVAQSPRYKIIEKRQSVAFWCNPISGHATLYWYQQILGQGPKLLIQFQNNGVVDDSQLPKDRFSAERLKGVDSTLKIQPAKLEDSAVYLCASNTVRDYGYTFGSGTRLTVV.

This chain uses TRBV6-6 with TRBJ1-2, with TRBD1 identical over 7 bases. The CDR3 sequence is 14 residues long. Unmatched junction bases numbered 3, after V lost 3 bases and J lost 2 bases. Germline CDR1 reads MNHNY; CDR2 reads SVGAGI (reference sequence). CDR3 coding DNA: TGTGCCAGCAGTTATATGGGACAGAACTATGGCTACACCTTC. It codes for CASSYMGQNYGYTF.

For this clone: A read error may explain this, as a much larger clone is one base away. CDR3 sequence: CASSLEGQVNEKLFF. For the CDR3, the DNA is TGCGCCAGCAGCTTGGAGGGACAGGTTAATGAAAAACTGTTTTTT. The rearrangement links TRBV5-1 to TRBJ1-4; 8 bases are shared with TRBD1. Per the germline V gene, CDR1 is SGHRS and CDR2 is YFSETQ. The CDR3 loop spans 15 amino acids. V was clipped by 0 bases and J by 4 bases; unmatched bases: 2.